This T cell receptor (beta chain) was identified during a study of response to subunit inactivated influenza vaccine. Study-level findings and limits: With each seasonal influenza vaccination, the authors suggested, few new T cells are recruited.

TCRdb re-derived calls from the RT-PCR reads in MiXCR, one entry per CDR3 protein. The data contain some 640,000 distinct CDR3 sequences, roughly 14% of them singletons. CDR1 and CDR2 (germline): SGHTA, FQGNSA. The V segment lost 3 bases and the J segment 10 bases; nucleotides outside the gene matches: 7. The CDR3 runs to 15 residues. In this sample, this clonotype turned up a few times. Its antigen is as yet unknown. The chain has TRBV7-2 and TRBJ2-1, with 12 positions matching TRBD2. The material sequenced was PBMCs from blood, taken approximately 15 days before vaccination. The receptor was derived from a middle-aged man who received an inactivated influenza vaccine. CDR3 amino acids: CASSFASGGAREQFF. In DNA, the CDR3 is TGTGCCAGCAGCTTTGCTAGCGGGGGGGCTCGGGAGCAGTTCTTC.